This T cell receptor (beta chain) was documented in a study of CD8+ T cells in alopecia areata. Study-level background: Treated patients took oral tofacitinib at 5 to 10 mg twice daily.

Following RNA extraction, reverse transcription yielded cDNA that acted as the sequencing template. Libraries were prepared by immunoSEQ multiplex PCR; TCRdb keeps only in-frame clonotypes and omits some of them. The sample shows about 120,000 clones, 50% to 55% of them seen only once. Germline V gene data show CDR1 as MGHDK and CDR2 as SYGVNS. Trimming cost V 6 bases and J 7 bases; bases outside gene matches: 20. The CDR3 runs 18 residues. Treatment in this sample: oral pan-JAK inhibitor, 5-10 mg twice daily. Study outcomes and limitations: In scalp and blood during tofacitinib, many expanded lesional clones persisted.

Notes on this clone: As yet, its antigen is unknown.

This TCR was sampled from a human donor with alopecia areata. The sample was CD4+ T cells sorted from blood, taken at week 4, from a patient treated with tofacitinib. The chain joins TRBV25-1 to TRBJ1-4; 7 positions match TRBD1. The CDR3 sequence is CASSGLYRRTGVGEKLFF. The CDR3 DNA reads TGTGCCAGCAGCGGACTTTACCGCAGAACAGGGGTTGGTGAAAAACTGTTTTTT. The variable domain in full, completed from reference TRBV25-1 and TRBJ1-4, reads EADIYQTPRYLVIGTGKKITLECSQTMGHDKMYWYQQDPGMELHLIHYSYGVNSTEKGDLSSESTVSRIRTEHFPLTLESARPSHTSQYLCASSGLYRRTGVGEKLFFGSGTQLSVL.